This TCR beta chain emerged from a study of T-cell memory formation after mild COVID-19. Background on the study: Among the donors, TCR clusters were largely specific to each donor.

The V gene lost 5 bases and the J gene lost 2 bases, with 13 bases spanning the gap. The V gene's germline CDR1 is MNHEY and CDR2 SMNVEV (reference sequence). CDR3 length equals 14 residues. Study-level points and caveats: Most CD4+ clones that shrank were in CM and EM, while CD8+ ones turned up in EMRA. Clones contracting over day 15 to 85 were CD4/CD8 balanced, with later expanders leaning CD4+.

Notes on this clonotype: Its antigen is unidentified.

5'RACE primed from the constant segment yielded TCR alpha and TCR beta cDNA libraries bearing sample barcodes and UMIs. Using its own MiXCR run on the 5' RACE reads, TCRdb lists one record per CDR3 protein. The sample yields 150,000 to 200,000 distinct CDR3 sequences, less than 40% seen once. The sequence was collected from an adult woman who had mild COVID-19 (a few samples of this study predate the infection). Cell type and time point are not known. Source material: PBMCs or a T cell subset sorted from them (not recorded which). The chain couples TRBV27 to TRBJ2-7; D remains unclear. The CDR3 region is CASSPKGRTYEQYF. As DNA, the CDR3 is TGTGCCAGCAGTCCCAAGGGCCGGACCTACGAGCAGTACTTC.